The 19 T cell receptor beta chains presented below share a single source sample, sequenced in a study of blood T cell repertoires in COVID-19. This table comes from immunoSEQ multiplex PCR, and its TCRdb copy is limited to in-frame clones, with some not included. The sample lists around 150,000 clones; approximately 90% were seen once. The specimen was peripheral blood. The receptors originated from a man between 18 and 35 years old with acute or convalescent COVID-19.

This chain uses TRBV7-9 with TRBJ1-6, with D uncertain. Germline V gene lookup returns CDR1 SEHNR and CDR2 FQNEAQ (reference sequence). Trimming stripped 5 bases from V and 0 bases from J, with 11 bases between. The CDR3 spans 16 residues. The DNA for the CDR3 is TGTGCCAGCAGCCCTTTAGGGAGCTCCTATAATTCACCCCTCCACTTT. It translates to CASSPLGSSYNSPLHF.

CDR3: CASRTVAGINSPLHF. The CDR3 bases are TGTGCCAGTAGGACGGTCGCGGGTATAAATTCACCCCTCCACTTT. The rearrangement joins TRBV19 to TRBJ1-6; D unclear. Trimming left V 6 bases short and J 7 bases short, with 16 bases between. This CDR3 has 15 amino acids. Germline V gene data show CDR1 as LNHDA and CDR2 as SQIVND (reference sequence).

The rearrangement uses TRBV24-1 and TRBJ2-7; no firm D call. V was clipped by 4 bases and J by 9 bases, with 18 bases between them. Germline CDR1 reads KGHDR; CDR2 reads SFDVKD. The length of the CDR3 is 14 residues. This chain's CDR3 is CATSEPGLVSGQYF. The CDR3 DNA reads as TGTGCCACCAGTGAGCCGGGTCTCGTCTCGGGGCAGTACTTC.

V is TRBV9 and J is TRBJ1-2, with 7 nucleotides matching TRBD1. The V and J ends lost 0 bases and 5 bases, in that order; junction bases with no gene match: 7. The CDR3 contains 15 residues. Germline CDR1 reads SGDLS; CDR2 reads YYNGEE. The CDR3 DNA follows: TGTGCCAGCAGCGTAGTACAGGGGCCTTATTATGGCTACACCTTC. This sequence encodes CASSVVQGPYYGYTF.

This chain uses TRBV29-1 with TRBJ2-6, with unresolved D. Germline V gene lookup returns CDR1 SQVTM and CDR2 ANQGSEA. This CDR3 spans 16 amino acids. Trimming took off 1 base at V and 0 bases at J, with 10 bases between the two ends. The CDR3 DNA reads as TGCAGCGTTGAAGGGTATGAGTTCTCTGGGGCCAACGTCCTGACTTTC. It is translated as CSVEGYEFSGANVLTF.

Concerning this clone itself: Its ends do not fully match the called genes, so a read error is possible. The chain is built from TRBV28 and TRBJ2-5; 8 bases agree with TRBD1. Germline loops: CDR1 MDHEN, CDR2 SYDVKM. This CDR3 comprises 14 residues. In nucleotides, the CDR3 is TGTGCCAGCTGTTTAGCAGGGGGCCGCGAGACCCAGTACTTC. Its protein product is CASCLAGGRETQYF.

The V call is TRBV19, the J call TRBJ1-2; 8 bases fit TRBD1. Looked up from germline, CDR1 is LNHDA and CDR2 is SQIVND (reference sequence). V lost 8 bases, J lost 2 bases, and 7 bases stayed unmatched. CDR3 size: 14 residues. The CDR3 DNA is TGTGCCAGTGCGGAGGACAGGGCCAACTATGGCTACACCTTC. Translation gives CASAEDRANYGYTF.

The chain is built from TRBV6-5 and TRBJ1-5; weak D call: TRBD1 (5 bases). V was clipped by 2 bases and J by 2 bases, with 10 bases between them. The CDR3 sequence is 15 residues long. CDR1 MNHEY and CDR2 SVGAGI come from the germline V gene. Here the CDR3 DNA reads TGTGCCAGCAGTTACGACGGAGGGGGCAATCAGCCCCAGCATTTT. Protein product: CASSYDGGGNQPQHF.

The J gene is TRBJ1-2, the V gene TRBV11-2; D possibly corresponds to TRBD1 (5 bases). The CDR3 extends over 16 amino acids. Germline CDR1 reads SGHAT; CDR2 reads FQNNGV. V was trimmed by 0 bases and J by 0 bases, leaving 11 bases between them. The DNA of the CDR3 is TGTGCCAGCAGCTTAGAGGGGGGATCGACTAACTATGGCTACACCTTC. As protein: CASSLEGGSTNYGYTF.

The chain has TRBV15 and TRBJ2-5, with 7 bases matching TRBD2. Unmatched junction bases numbered 5, after V lost 0 bases and J lost 4 bases. Germline assignment: CDR1 LNHNV and CDR2 YYDKDF (reference sequence). The CDR3 runs 15 residues. The CDR3 bases are TGTGCCACCAGCAGAGAGGGGACGGGAGGAGAGACCCAGTACTTC. It yields the protein CATSREGTGGETQYF. The variable domain in full, with the rest retrieved from reference TRBV15 and TRBJ2-5, is DAMVIQNPRYQVTQFGKPVTLSCSQTLNHNVMYWYQQKSSQAPKLLFHYYDKDFNNEADTPDNFQSRRPNTSFCFLDIRSPGLGDTAMYLCATSREGTGGETQYFGPGTRLLVL.

This chain links TRBV6-5 with TRBJ2-7; TRBD2 is a possible D gene (7 bases). CDR1 and CDR2 (germline): MNHEY, SVGAGI. V gave up 0 bases and J gave up 4 bases, with 16 bases separating them. The CDR3 is 16 amino acids. The CDR3 nucleotides are TGTGCCAGCAGTTACTCGAGGGGGGGGGCCTGGTACGAGCAGTACTTC. This translates into CASSYSRGGAWYEQYF.

CDR3 residues: CATSVRGQGYEQYF. The CDR3 region has the DNA TGTGCCACCAGTGTCCGGGGACAGGGCTACGAGCAGTACTTC. The rearrangement joins TRBV24-1 to TRBJ2-7; 9 positions match TRBD1. The CDR3 contains 14 residues. With V trimmed by 5 bases and J by 3 bases, 4 bases remained unmatched. Germline lookup yields CDR1 KGHDR and CDR2 SFDVKD.

This clone has just one count. The rearrangement joins TRBV18 to TRBJ1-5; D may be TRBD1 (6 bases). Germline assignment: CDR1 KGHSH and CDR2 LQKENI. Trimming shortened V by 3 bases and J by 3 bases, and 9 bases separated the two germline ends. CDR3 length equals 14 residues. The chain's CDR3 is CASSPTGHNQPQHF. The CDR3, as DNA: TGTGCCAGCTCACCCACAGGGCACAATCAGCCCCAGCATTTT.

This chain connects TRBV5-1 to TRBJ1-1; possibly TRBD1 for D (5 bases). The CDR3 covers 14 residues. Germline-derived CDR1 and CDR2 are SGHRS and YFSETQ. V shed 4 bases and J shed 3 bases, with 13 bases lying between them. The CDR3 sequence: CASSVGATYTEAFF. CDR3 bases: TGCGCCAGCAGCGTTGGGGCAACGTACACTGAAGCTTTCTTT.

The rearrangement uses TRBV5-4 and TRBJ1-4, with 7 bases matching TRBD1. Unmatched junction bases numbered 1, after V lost 4 bases and J lost 1 base. CDR3 length: 14 residues. The germline gives CDR1 SGHNT, CDR2 YYREEE (reference sequence). CDR3 residues: CASSRDRTNEKLFF. The CDR3 coding sequence is TGTGCCAGCAGCAGGGACAGAACTAATGAAAAACTGTTTTTT. The whole variable domain, filled in from reference TRBV5-4 and TRBJ1-4, reads ETGVTQSPTHLIKTRGQQVTLRCSSQSGHNTVSWYQQALGQGPQFIFQYYREEENGRGNFPPRFSGLQFPNYSSELNVNALELDDSALYLCASSRDRTNEKLFFGSGTQLSVL.

The chain combines TRBV12-3 or TRBV12-4 with TRBJ1-1; D gene unclear. The CDR3 consists of 13 residues. The V end lost 5 bases, the J end lost 11 bases, and 18 bases lay between the germline ends. The CDR3: CASSPLAGTGAFF. The CDR3 coding sequence is TGTGCCAGCAGTCCCTTGGCAGGTACTGGGGCTTTCTTT.

The chain couples TRBV6-5 to TRBJ1-2, with a weak D call TRBD1 (5 bases). V was clipped by 8 bases and J by 7 bases, with 23 bases between them. The CDR3 covers 15 residues. CDR1 MNHEY and CDR2 SVGAGI come from the germline V gene. The CDR3 nucleotides read TGTGCCAGCTTTTCGGGGGGGACTCCACGGGGTGGCTACACCTTC. Translating it yields CASFSGGTPRGGYTF.

The chain employs TRBV2 and TRBJ2-1; 11 bases are a match to TRBD1. This CDR3 is 17 amino acids long. Per the germline V gene, CDR1 is SNHLY and CDR2 is FYNNEI. V lost 1 base and J lost 2; bases outside the gene matches: 4. The CDR3 spells CASSEEGQGVTYNEQFF. The CDR3 nucleotides read TGTGCCAGCAGTGAAGAGGGACAGGGGGTCACCTACAATGAGCAGTTCTTC.

In its sample, this clone was seen once. This chain joins TRBV6-5 and TRBJ2-5; D unresolved. V gave up 4 bases and J gave up 2 bases, with 17 bases separating them. The CDR3 runs to 16 residues. CDR1 is MNHEY, CDR2 SVGAGI, per germline. The CDR3 DNA reads TGTGCCAGCAGTTTTTCGGCGGCAGAACTTCAAGAGACCCAGTACTTC. Protein product: CASSFSAAELQETQYF.